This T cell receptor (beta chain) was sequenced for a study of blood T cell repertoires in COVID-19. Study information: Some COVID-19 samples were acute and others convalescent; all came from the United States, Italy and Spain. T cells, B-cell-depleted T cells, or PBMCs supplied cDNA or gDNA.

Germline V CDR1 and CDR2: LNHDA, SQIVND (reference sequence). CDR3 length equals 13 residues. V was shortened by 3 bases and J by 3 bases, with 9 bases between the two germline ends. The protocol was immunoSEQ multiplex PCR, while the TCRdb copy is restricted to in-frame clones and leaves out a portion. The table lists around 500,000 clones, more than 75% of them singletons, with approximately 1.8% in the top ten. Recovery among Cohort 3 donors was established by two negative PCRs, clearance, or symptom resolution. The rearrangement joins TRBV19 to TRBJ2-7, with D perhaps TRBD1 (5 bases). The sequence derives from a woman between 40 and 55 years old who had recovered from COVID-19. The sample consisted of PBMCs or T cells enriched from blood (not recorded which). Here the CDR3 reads CASSIRGNYEQYF. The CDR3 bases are TGTGCCAGTAGTATTAGGGGAAACTACGAGCAGTACTTC.